These 18 T cell receptor beta chains were sequenced from one sample in a study of Tregs in tolerant kidney transplant recipients. Clones were sequenced by immunoSEQ multiplex PCR, and TCRdb holds only the in-frame ones, with some missing. The top ten clones hold approximately 11% of a sample with approximately 67,000 clones, roughly 89% of them seen once. Sample: CD8+ T cells from blood, taken before the transplant. These receptors were taken from a human donor who received a combined kidney and bone marrow transplant.

The rearrangement links TRBV14 to TRBJ2-7; TRBD1 agrees at 7 bases. Germline lookup yields CDR1 SGHDN and CDR2 FVKESK. After removal of 0 bases from V and 4 bases from J, the junction contained 6 bases not matched to a gene. The CDR3 is made up of 15 amino acids. The CDR3 DNA reads as TGTGCCAGCAGCCAAGACCTACAGGGGACATACGAGCAGTACTTC. Amino acids: CASSQDLQGTYEQYF.

This chain connects TRBV9 to TRBJ2-7; possible D gene TRBD2, 5 bases. V was clipped by 0 bases and J by 2 bases, with 9 bases between them. Germline lookup yields CDR1 SGDLS and CDR2 YYNGEE. This CDR3 region has 14 residues. As DNA, the CDR3 is TGTGCCAGCAGCGTAGGAGGAGGACCCTACGAGCAGTACTTC. It translates to CASSVGGGPYEQYF. Combining the CDR3 with reference TRBV9 and TRBJ2-7 gives the whole variable domain DSGVTQTPKHLITATGQRVTLRCSPRSGDLSVYWYQQSLDQGLQFLIQYYNGEERAKGNILERFSAQQFPDLHSELNLSSLELGDSALYFCASSVGGGPYEQYFGPGTRLTVT.

As for this clone: Germline is not matched at one junction end, which may reflect a read error. This rearrangement joins TRBV4-1 to TRBJ2-1; maybe TRBD2 (7 bases). The germline V gene encodes CDR1 MGHRA and CDR2 YSYEKL. CDR3 length equals 15 residues. This CDR3 reads CASRQSGTTYNEQFF. CDR3 sequence (DNA): TGCGCCAGCCGCCAGAGCGGGACAACCTACAATGAGCAGTTCTTC.

The chain joins TRBV7-2 to TRBJ2-1; D is undetermined. Per the germline V gene, CDR1 is SGHTA and CDR2 is FQGNSA. This CDR3 has 12 amino acids. V was pared by 3 bases and J by 9 bases, with 9 bases between. The CDR3 protein is CASSFDSREQFF. The CDR3 DNA is TGTGCCAGCAGCTTCGATAGTCGTGAGCAGTTCTTC.

The J gene is TRBJ1-1, the V gene TRBV25-1, with D perhaps TRBD1 (5 bases). The CDR3 runs 13 residues. Per germline, CDR1 MGHDK and CDR2 SYGVNS. Deletions cut 7 bases from V and 4 bases from J, with 13 bases between. The DNA for the CDR3 is TGTGCCAGCACGGCAACGGGGGGCACTGAAGCTTTCTTT. Residues: CASTATGGTEAFF. Full variable domain (missing parts from reference TRBV25-1 and TRBJ1-1): EADIYQTPRYLVIGTGKKITLECSQTMGHDKMYWYQQDPGMELHLIHYSYGVNSTEKGDLSSESTVSRIRTEHFPLTLESARPSHTSQYLCASTATGGTEAFFGQGTRLTVV.

The genes are TRBV28 and TRBJ1-1; D is ambiguous. The germline V gene has CDR1 MDHEN and CDR2 SYDVKM. The length of the CDR3 is 14 residues. V gave up 3 bases and J gave up 1 base, with 9 bases separating them. CDR3 sequence reads: CASSLRVWNTEAFF. CDR3 sequence (DNA): TGTGCCAGCAGTTTGCGAGTCTGGAACACTGAAGCTTTCTTT.

V and J are TRBV7-9 and TRBJ2-1, with 13 bases identical to TRBD2. From germline, CDR1 is SEHNR and CDR2 FQNEAQ (reference sequence). The CDR3 spans 17 residues. V was pared by 1 base and J by 6 bases, with 6 bases of the junction left unmatched. CDR3 region: CASSLELWTSGSNEQFF. The CDR3, as DNA: TGTGCCAGCAGCTTAGAATTGTGGACTAGCGGGAGCAATGAGCAGTTCTTC.

The rearrangement joins TRBV28 to TRBJ1-5; 7 bases map to TRBD1. Germline V gene lookup returns CDR1 MDHEN and CDR2 SYDVKM. V was clipped by 6 bases and J by 6 bases; unmatched bases: 23. The CDR3 is 19 residues long. The DNA for the CDR3 is TGTGCCAGCAGGCCTATATCCCTTCTGACAGGGATCGTAATTCAGCCCCAGCATTTT. It is translated as CASRPISLLTGIVIQPQHF. Based on the CDR3 plus reference TRBV28 and TRBJ1-5, the full variable domain is DVKVTQSSRYLVKRTGEKVFLECVQDMDHENMFWYRQDPGLGLRLIYFSYDVKMKEKGDIPEGYSVSREKKERFSLILESASTNQTSMYLCASRPISLLTGIVIQPQHFGDGTRLSIL.

V usage is TRBV13 and J usage is TRBJ2-2; 9 bases align to TRBD2. CDR1 is PRHDT and CDR2 is FYEKMQ in the germline V gene (reference sequence). V shed 4 bases and J 5 bases; nucleotides not matched to a gene: 5. The CDR3 contains 15 residues. CDR3 region: CASSSRGLATGELFF. As DNA, the CDR3 is TGTGCCAGCAGCTCCCGGGGACTAGCTACCGGGGAGCTGTTTTTT.

The V and J genes are TRBV4-1 and TRBJ2-7, with D possibly matching TRBD1 (5 bases). This CDR3 spans 16 amino acids. Germline values: CDR1 MGHRA, CDR2 YSYEKL. V lost 1 base and J 2 bases, leaving 15 bases between the germline ends. The CDR3: CASSQGSAGITYEQYF. CDR3 coding DNA: TGCGCCAGCAGCCAAGGGTCGGCAGGGATCACCTACGAGCAGTACTTC.

The chain couples TRBV7-9 to TRBJ2-7, with a possible D match to TRBD2 (6 bases). Between the trimmed V and J ends, which lost 5 bases and 2 bases, there was a span of 13 bases. The germline gives CDR1 SEHNR, CDR2 FQNEAQ (reference sequence). This CDR3 is built from 14 residues. CDR3 sequence reads: CASSTGGQAYEQYF. CDR3 nucleotides: TGTGCCAGCAGCACAGGAGGGCAGGCCTACGAGCAGTACTTC.

The CDR3 loop is CASSQARGTEAFF. CDR3 DNA sequence: TGCGCCAGCAGCCAAGCGCGGGGTACTGAAGCTTTCTTT. The V call is TRBV4-3, the J call TRBJ1-1, with no clear D. Germline CDR1 LGHNA, CDR2 YSLEER. The V and J ends lost 1 base and 5 bases respectively, with 8 bases between them. This CDR3 region has 13 residues.

This chain links TRBV15 with TRBJ1-2; a possible D gene is TRBD1 (6 bases). The CDR3 consists of 16 residues. Trimming removed 1 base at V and 1 base at J, with 13 bases between. CDR1 and CDR2 (germline): LNHNV, YYDKDF (reference sequence). CDR3 protein: CATSRAFDRFNYGYTF. The CDR3 region has the DNA TGTGCCACCAGCAGAGCCTTTGACAGGTTTAACTATGGCTACACCTTC.

The chain is built from TRBV29-1 and TRBJ2-1, with a tentative D call TRBD2 (5 bases). Germline CDR1 is SQVTM and CDR2 is ANQGSEA. This CDR3 contains 13 residues. V lost 6 bases, J lost 3 bases, and 12 bases lay in between. The CDR3 spells CSVSWGDYNEQFF. The CDR3 coding sequence is TGCAGCGTGTCTTGGGGAGACTACAATGAGCAGTTCTTC.

The chain joins TRBV4-1 to TRBJ1-1, with 7 bases identical to TRBD1. Per the germline V gene, CDR1 is MGHRA and CDR2 is YSYEKL. The CDR3 is 18 amino acids. With 1 base clipped from V and 4 bases from J, the junction kept 15 bases outside the gene matches. The CDR3 reads CASSQGPVRGQVSTEAFF. CDR3 coding DNA: TGCGCCAGCAGCCAAGGCCCGGTTAGGGGGCAAGTTAGCACTGAAGCTTTCTTT.

This clone was found once. V and J are TRBV4-3 and TRBJ1-1; TRBD1 aligns across 8 bases. CDR3 length: 15 residues. J lost 0 bases, V lost 4 bases, and 4 bases had no gene match. CDR1 LGHNA and CDR2 YSLEER come from the germline V gene. CDR3 protein: CASSRQGRMNTEAFF. The CDR3 DNA reads as TGCGCCAGCAGCCGACAGGGGAGGATGAACACTGAAGCTTTCTTT.

CDR3 sequence: CAWSAGFYEQYF. In DNA form, the CDR3 reads TGTGCCTGGAGTGCCGGGTTCTACGAGCAGTACTTC. The chain carries TRBV30 and TRBJ2-7; D not resolved. Trimming shortened V by 1 base and J by 3 bases, and 7 bases separated the two germline ends. CDR1 and CDR2 (germline): GTSNPN, SVGIG (reference sequence). The CDR3 spans 12 residues.

The chain links TRBV5-4 to TRBJ2-3, with 13 nucleotides matching TRBD2. This CDR3 has 18 amino acids. Germline V gene lookup returns CDR1 SGHNT and CDR2 YYREEE (reference sequence). The V segment lost 0 bases and the J segment 2 bases; nucleotides outside the gene matches: 6. CDR3 residues: CASSLGVTSGRATDTQYF. The CDR3 bases are TGTGCCAGCAGCTTGGGGGTCACTAGCGGGAGGGCCACAGATACGCAGTATTTT.